This T cell receptor beta chain was found in a study of regulatory T cells in long-lasting Graves disease. For the study at large: With positive TSH receptor antibodies and over 5 years of antithyroid drugs, Graves' disease was considered persistent.

Findings and limits, study-wide: Reduced TCR diversity was observed in persistent Graves' patients versus newly diagnosed patients. There were preferences for TRBV28, TRBJ1-2 and TRBJ2-5 in persistent disease.

Relying on iRepertoire HTBI primers and Arm-PCR of CDR3 regions, the team built TCR beta libraries. TCRdb re-called the multiplex PCR reads through MiXCR, storing one row per CDR3 protein. This table has about 310,000 distinct CDR3 sequences, 20% to 25% appearing once. Time point indicated: persistent/refractory GD, antithyroid drugs over 5 years with positive TRAb. Generation of the TCR library employed RNA extracted from PBMCs. The patients included were those that came from an endocrinology department in Xi'an, China. Germline values: CDR1 SNHLY, CDR2 FYNNEI. The CDR3 is made up of 14 amino acids, end residues included. About this clonotype: What it binds is not known. This could be a read error, since a much larger clone is one nucleotide away. The conserved closing phenylalanine or tryptophan is absent in this CDR3, likely reflecting a read error. No DNA is shown, since the ends of the CDR3 on it are uncertain; the CDR3 is the one TCRdb lists.

V and J are TRBV2 and TRBJ2-7; the table's D call, TRBD1, was not checked against the DNA. Source: peripheral blood mononuclear cells (PBMCs), taken when the disease was refractory, from a patient treated with antithyroid drugs. This receptor was identified in a female donor with Graves disease. CDR3 sequence: CASSEVLVGQGEYL.